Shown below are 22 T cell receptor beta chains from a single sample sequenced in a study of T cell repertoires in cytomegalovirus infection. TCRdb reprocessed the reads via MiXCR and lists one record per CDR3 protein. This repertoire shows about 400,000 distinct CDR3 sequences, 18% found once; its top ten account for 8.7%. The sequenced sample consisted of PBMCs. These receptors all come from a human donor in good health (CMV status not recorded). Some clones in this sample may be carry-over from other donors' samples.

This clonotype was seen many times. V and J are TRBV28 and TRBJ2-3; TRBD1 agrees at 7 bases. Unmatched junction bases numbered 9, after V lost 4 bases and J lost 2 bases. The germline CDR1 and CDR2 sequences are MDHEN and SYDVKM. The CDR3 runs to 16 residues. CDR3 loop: CASSSMTGSPTDTQYF. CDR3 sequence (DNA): TGTGCCAGCAGTTCAATGACAGGGTCCCCCACAGATACGCAGTATTTT.

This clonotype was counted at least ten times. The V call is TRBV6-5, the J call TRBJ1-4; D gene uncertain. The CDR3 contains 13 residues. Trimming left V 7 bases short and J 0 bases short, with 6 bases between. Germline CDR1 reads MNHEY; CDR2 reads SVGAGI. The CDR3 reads CASKGATNEKLFF. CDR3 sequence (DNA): TGTGCCAGCAAAGGAGCAACTAATGAAAAACTGTTTTTT.

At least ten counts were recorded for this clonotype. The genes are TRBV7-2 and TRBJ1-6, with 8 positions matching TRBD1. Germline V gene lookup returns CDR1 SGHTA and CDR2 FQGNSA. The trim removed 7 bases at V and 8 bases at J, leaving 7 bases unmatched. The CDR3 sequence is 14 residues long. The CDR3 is CASTRQGRYSPLHF. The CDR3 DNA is TGTGCCAGCACCAGACAGGGGAGGTATTCACCCCTCCACTTT.

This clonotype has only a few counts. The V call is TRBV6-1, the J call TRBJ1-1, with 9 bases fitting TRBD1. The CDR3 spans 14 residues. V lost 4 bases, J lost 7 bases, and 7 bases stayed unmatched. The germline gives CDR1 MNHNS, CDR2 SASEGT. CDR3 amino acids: CASSGGTGLVEAFF. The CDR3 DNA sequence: TGTGCCAGCAGTGGCGGGACAGGGTTAGTTGAAGCTTTCTTT.

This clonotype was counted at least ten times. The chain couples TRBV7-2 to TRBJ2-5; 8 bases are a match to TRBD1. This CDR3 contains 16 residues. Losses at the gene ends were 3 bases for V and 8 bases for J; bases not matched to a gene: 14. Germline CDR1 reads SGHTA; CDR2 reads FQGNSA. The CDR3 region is CASSFHGRGPLGTQYF. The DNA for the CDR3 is TGTGCCAGCAGCTTTCATGGCAGGGGGCCTCTTGGAACCCAGTACTTC.

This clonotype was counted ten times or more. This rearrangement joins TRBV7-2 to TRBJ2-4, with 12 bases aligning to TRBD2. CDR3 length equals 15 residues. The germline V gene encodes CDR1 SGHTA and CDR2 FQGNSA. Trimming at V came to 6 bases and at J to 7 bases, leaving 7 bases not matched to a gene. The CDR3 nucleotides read TGTGCCAGCAGGGCTAGCGGGAGGGCCGGGAACATTCAGTACTTC. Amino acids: CASRASGRAGNIQYF. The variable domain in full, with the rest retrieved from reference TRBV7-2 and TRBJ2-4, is GAGVSQSPSNKVTEKGKDVELRCDPISGHTALYWYRQSLGQGLEFLIYFQGNSAPDKSGLPSDRFSAERTGGSVSTLTIQRTQQEDSAVYLCASRASGRAGNIQYFGAGTRLSVL.

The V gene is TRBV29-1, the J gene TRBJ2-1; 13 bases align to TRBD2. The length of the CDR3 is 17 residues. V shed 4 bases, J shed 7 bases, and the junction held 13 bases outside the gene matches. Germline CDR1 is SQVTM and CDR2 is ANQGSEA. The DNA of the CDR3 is TGCAGCGTTGCCTACCCGCCCGGGACTAGCGGGATGAATGAGCAGTTCTTC. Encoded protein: CSVAYPPGTSGMNEQFF.

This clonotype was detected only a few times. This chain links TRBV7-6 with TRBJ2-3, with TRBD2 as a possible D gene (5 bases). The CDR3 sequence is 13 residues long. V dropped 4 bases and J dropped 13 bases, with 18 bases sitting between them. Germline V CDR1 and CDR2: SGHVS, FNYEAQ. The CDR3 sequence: CASSSSSTKRKYF. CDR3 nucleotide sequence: TGTGCCAGCAGCTCAAGTAGTACCAAGCGGAAGTATTTT.

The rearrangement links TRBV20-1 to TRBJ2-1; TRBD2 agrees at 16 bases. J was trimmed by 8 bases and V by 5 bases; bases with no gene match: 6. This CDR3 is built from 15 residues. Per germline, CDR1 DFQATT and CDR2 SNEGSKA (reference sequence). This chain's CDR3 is CSAGGTSGRAYEQFF. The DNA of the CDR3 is TGCAGTGCTGGGGGGACTAGCGGGAGGGCCTATGAGCAGTTCTTC.

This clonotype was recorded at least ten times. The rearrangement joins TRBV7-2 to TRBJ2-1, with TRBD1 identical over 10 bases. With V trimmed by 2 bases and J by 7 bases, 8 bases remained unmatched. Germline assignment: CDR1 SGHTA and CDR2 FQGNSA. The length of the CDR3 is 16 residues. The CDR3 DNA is TGTGCCAGCAGCTTAAATGGGGACAGGGGAGTGAATGAGCAGTTCTTC. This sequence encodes CASSLNGDRGVNEQFF.

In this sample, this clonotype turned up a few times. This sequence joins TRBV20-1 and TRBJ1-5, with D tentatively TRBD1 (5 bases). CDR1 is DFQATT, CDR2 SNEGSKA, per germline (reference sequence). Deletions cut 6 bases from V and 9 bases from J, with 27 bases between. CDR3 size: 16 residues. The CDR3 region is CSATSPGRSPDSPQHF. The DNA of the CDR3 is TGCAGTGCCACCAGCCCGGGACGGAGCCCAGATTCGCCCCAGCATTTT.

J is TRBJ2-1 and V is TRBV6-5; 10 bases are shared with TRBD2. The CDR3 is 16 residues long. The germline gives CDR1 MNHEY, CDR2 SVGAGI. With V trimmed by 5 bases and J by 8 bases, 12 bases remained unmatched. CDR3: CASSGRQREGRDEQFF. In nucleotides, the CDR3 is TGTGCCAGCAGTGGACGACAGCGGGAGGGACGGGATGAGCAGTTCTTC.

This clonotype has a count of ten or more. The CDR3 DNA follows: TGTGCCAGCAGCTTAGGCCCACAGGGATTTAATGAAAAACTGTTTTTT. It is translated as CASSLGPQGFNEKLFF. V gene TRBV7-2 combines with J gene TRBJ1-4, with TRBD1 as a possible D gene (6 bases). V dropped 1 base and J dropped 4 bases, with 13 bases sitting between them. Germline CDR1 SGHTA, CDR2 FQGNSA. This CDR3 is built from 16 residues.

The CDR3 coding sequence is TGTGCCAGCAGTTACTCTCCCGGGCTAGCGGACAATGAGCAGTTCTTC. Encoded protein: CASSYSPGLADNEQFF. The V gene is TRBV6-2 or TRBV6-3, the J gene TRBJ2-1, with 7 positions matching TRBD2. Per germline, CDR1 MNHEY and CDR2 SVGEGT. Trimming at V came to 0 bases and at J to 5 bases, leaving 7 bases not matched to a gene. This CDR3 is 16 amino acids long.

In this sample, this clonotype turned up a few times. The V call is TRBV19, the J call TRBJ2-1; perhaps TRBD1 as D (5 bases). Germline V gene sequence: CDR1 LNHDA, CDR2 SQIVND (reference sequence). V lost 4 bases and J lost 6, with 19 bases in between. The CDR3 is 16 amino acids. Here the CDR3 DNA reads TGTGCCAGTAGTACCCCAGGGTCCCAATCGTCCAATGAGCAGTTCTTC. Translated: CASSTPGSQSSNEQFF.

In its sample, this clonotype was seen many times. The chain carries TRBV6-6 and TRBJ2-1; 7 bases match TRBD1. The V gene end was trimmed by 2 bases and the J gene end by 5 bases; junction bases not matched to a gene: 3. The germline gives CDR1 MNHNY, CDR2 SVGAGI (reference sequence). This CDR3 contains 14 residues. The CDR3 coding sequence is TGTGCCAGCAGTTACAGGGACAGACACAATGAGCAGTTCTTC. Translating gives CASSYRDRHNEQFF.

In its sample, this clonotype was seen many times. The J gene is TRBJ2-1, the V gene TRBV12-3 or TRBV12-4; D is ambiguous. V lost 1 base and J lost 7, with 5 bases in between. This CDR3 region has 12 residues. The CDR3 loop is CASSLERNEQFF. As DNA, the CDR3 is TGTGCCAGCAGTTTAGAGAGGAATGAGCAGTTCTTC.

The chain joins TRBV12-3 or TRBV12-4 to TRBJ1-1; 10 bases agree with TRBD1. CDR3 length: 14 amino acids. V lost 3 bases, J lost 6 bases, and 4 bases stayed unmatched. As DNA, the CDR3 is TGTGCCAGCAGTTTTGGTGGGACAGGGGCTGAAGCTTTCTTT. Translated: CASSFGGTGAEAFF.

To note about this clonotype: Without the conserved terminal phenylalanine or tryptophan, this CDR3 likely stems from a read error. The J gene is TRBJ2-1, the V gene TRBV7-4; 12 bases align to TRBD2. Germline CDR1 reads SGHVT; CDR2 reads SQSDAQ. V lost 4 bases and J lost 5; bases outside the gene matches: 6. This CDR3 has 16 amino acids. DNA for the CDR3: TGTGCCAGCAGCTGCCACGGACTAGCGGGACACAATGAGCAGTTCTGC. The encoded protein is CASSCHGLAGHNEQFC.

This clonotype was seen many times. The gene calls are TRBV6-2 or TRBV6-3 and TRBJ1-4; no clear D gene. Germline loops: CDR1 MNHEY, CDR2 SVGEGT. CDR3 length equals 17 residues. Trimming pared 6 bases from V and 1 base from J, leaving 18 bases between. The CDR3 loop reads CASSPGRGRGTNEKLFF. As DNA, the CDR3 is TGTGCCAGCAGCCCCGGACGGGGAAGAGGAACTAATGAAAAACTGTTTTTT.

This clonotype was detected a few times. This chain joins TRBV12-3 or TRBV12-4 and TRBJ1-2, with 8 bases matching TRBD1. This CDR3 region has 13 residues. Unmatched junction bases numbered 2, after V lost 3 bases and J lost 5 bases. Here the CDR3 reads CASSFNRGYGYTF. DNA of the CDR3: TGTGCCAGCAGTTTCAACAGGGGGTATGGCTACACCTTC.

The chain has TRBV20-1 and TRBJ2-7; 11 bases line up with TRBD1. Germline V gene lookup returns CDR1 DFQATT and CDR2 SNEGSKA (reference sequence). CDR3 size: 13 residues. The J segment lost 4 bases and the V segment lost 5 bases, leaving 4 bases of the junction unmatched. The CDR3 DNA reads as TGCAGTGCTGGGGGGACAGGGGGTTACGAGCAGTACTTC. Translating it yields CSAGGTGGYEQYF.